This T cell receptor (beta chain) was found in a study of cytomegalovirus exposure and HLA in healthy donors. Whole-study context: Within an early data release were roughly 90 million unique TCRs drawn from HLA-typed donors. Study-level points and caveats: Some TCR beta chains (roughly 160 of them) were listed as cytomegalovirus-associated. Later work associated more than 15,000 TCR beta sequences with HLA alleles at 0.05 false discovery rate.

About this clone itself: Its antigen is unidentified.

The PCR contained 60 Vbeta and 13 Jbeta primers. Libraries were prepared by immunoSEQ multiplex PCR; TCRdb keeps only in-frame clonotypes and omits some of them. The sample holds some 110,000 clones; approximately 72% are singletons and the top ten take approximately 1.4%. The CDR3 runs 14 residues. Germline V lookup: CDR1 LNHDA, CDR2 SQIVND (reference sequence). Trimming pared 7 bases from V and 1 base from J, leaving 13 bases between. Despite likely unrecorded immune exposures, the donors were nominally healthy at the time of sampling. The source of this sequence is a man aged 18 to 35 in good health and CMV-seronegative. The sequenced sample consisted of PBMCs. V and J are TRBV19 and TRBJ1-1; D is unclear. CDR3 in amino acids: CASTVFWANTEAFF. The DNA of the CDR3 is TGTGCCAGTACGGTTTTCTGGGCGAACACTGAAGCTTTCTTT. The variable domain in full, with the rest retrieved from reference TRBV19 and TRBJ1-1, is DGGITQSPKYLFRKEGQNVTLSCEQNLNHDAMYWYRQDPGQGLRLIYYSQIVNDFQKGDIAEGYSVSREKKESFPLTVTSAQKNPTAFYLCASTVFWANTEAFFGQGTRLTVV.